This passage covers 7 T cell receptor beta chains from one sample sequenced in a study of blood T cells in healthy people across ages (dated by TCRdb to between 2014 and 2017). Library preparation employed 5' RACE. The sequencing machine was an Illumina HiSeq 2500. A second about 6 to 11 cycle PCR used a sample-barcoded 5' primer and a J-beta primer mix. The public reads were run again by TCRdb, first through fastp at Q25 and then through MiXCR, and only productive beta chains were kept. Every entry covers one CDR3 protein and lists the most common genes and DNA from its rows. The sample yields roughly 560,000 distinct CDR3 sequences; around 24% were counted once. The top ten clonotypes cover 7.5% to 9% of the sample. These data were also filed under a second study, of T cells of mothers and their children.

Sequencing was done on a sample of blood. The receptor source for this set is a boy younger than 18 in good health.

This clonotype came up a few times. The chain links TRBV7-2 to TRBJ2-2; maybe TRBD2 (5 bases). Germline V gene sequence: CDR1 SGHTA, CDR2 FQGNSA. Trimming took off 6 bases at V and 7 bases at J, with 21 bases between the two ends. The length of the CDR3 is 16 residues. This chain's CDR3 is CASSPGVARGIGELFF. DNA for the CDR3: TGTGCCAGCAGTCCCGGAGTGGCTCGGGGAATCGGGGAGCTGTTTTTT.

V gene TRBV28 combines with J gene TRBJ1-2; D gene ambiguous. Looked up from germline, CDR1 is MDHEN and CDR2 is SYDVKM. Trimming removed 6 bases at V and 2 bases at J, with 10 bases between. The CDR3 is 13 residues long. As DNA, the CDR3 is TGTGCCAGCAGCCGGACGACAAACTATGGCTACACCTTC. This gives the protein CASSRTTNYGYTF.

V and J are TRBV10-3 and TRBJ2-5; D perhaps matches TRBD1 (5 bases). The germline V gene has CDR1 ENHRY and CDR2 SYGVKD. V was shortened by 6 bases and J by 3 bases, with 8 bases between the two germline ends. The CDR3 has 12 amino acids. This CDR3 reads CAISRQKETQYF. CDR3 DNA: TGTGCCATCAGCAGACAGAAAGAGACCCAGTACTTC.

CDR3 amino acids: CATSRDFGGGPDTQYF. The CDR3 DNA sequence: TGTGCCACCAGCAGAGACTTCGGCGGGGGCCCAGATACGCAGTATTTT. V usage is TRBV15 and J usage is TRBJ2-3; D perhaps matches TRBD2 (7 bases). The V gene lost 0 bases and the J gene lost 4 bases, with 14 bases spanning the gap. Germline CDR1 and CDR2: LNHNV and YYDKDF (reference sequence). This CDR3 has 16 residues.

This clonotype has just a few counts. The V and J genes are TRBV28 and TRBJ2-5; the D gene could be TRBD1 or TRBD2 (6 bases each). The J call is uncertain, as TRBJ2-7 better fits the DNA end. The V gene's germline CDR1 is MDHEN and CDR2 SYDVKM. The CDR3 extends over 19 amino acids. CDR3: CASSSPSGTPKGGINEQYF. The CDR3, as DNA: TGTGCCAGCAGTTCTCCATCCGGGACTCCTAAGGGGGGTATCAACGAGCAGTACTTC.

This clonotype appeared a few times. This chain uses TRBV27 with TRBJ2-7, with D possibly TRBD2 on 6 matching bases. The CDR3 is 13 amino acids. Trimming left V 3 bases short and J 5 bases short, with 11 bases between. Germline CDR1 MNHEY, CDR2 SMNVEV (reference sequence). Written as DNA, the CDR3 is TGTGCCAGCAGTTTCATCGGGGGTAACGAGCAGTACTTC. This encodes CASSFIGGNEQYF.

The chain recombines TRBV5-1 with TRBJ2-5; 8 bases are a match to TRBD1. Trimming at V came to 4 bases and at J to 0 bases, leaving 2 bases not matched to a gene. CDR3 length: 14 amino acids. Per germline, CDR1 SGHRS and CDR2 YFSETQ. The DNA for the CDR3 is TGCGCCAGCAGCGTGGGACAGGACCAAGAGACCCAGTACTTC. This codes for CASSVGQDQETQYF.